This record looks at one T cell receptor beta chain sequence and its context. Antigen unknown. TCRdb's table, derived via immunoSEQ multiplex PCR, lists solely in-frame clones and lacks some. The data contain over a million clones, about 98.5% of them singletons. These data belong to a study of shared clonotypes between healthy human individuals. Findings of the study overall: Naive subsets, compared against memory subsets, generally had larger estimated richness values.

This CDR3 comprises 15 residues. Germline-derived CDR1 and CDR2 are LNHNV and YYDKDF (reference sequence). Losses at the gene ends were 4 bases for V and 2 bases for J; bases not matched to a gene: 3. Sequences were obtained from naive CD4+ T cells sorted from blood. This sample's subset: CD45RA+ positively selected. The V gene is TRBV15, the J gene TRBJ2-7; 12 positions agree with TRBD2. The receptor was isolated from a man younger than 45 in good health. CDR3 DNA: TGTGCCACCAGCACAGGACTAGCGGGAACCTACGAGCAGTACTTC. Its translation: CATSTGLAGTYEQYF.